Below, one T cell receptor (beta chain) is given with its context. The data were taken from a study of CD8 T cells in Susac syndrome. CD8+ and CD4+ T cells were negatively isolated; TEMRA cells were FACS-enriched. The CDR3 has 16 residues. V was pared by 4 bases and J by 4 bases, with 12 bases of the junction left unmatched. Germline V gene data show CDR1 as GTSNPN and CDR2 as SVGIG (reference sequence). RNA totalling roughly 0.45 to 1 ug underwent reverse transcription with random hexamers. From the immunoSEQ multiplex PCR reads, TCRdb called clonotypes with MiXCR, one entry per CDR3 protein. Here the sample spans a few hundred thousand distinct CDR3 sequences, roughly nine tenths being singletons.

The sample comprised CD8+ T cells from PBMCs. This receptor was identified in a human donor with multiple sclerosis. The rearrangement links TRBV30 to TRBJ2-3, with 9 nucleotides matching TRBD2. The CDR3 here is CAWNFIAGGRADTQYF. The CDR3 DNA sequence: TGTGCCTGGAACTTCATTGCGGGAGGGCGGGCAGATACGCAGTATTTT.